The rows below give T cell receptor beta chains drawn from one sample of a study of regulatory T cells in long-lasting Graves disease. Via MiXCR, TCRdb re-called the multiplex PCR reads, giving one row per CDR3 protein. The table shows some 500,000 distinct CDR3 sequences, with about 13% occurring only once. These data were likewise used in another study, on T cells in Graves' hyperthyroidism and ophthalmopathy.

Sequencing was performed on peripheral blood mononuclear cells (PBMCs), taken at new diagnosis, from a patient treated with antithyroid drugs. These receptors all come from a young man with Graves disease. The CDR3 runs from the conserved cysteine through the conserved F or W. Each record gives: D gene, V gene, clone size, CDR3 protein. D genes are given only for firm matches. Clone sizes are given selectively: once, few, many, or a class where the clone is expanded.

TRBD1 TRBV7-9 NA CASSRIGQGYGYTF
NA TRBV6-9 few CASSLGQGRTSGGGLDTQYF
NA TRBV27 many CASSLSASPNGYTF
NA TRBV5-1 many CASRLGLEGDTQYF
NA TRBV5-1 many CASSLAGQGSGNTIYF
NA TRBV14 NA CASSHPRAGAGELFF
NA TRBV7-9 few CANGGQMDTGELFF
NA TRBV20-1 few CSARDPTRGGTQYF
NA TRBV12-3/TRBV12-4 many CASSSSGVRDEQYF
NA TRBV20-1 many CSASLRDAREQFF
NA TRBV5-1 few CASSLSGTGPPNTGELFF
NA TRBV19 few CASSRRMDSIYNEQFF
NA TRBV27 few CASSTGTYETQYF
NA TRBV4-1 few CASSHGTPYEQYF
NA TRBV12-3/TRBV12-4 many CASSFPSSYEQYF
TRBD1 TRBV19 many CASRTGTDYGYTF
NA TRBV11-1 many CASTPLGSQGETQYF
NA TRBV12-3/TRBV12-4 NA CASIPSGFRELFF
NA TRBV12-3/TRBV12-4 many CASSLGDGGDSPLHF
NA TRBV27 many CASSAAISSSYEQYF
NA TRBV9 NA CASSVEGELGLPGEQYF
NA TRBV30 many CAWSVSRTGELFF
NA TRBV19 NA CASSPGGTHTGELFF
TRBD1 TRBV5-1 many CASSSTGDGNTIYF
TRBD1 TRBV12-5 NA CASGLNRGSDTQYF
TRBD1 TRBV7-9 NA CARGQLQSAQHF
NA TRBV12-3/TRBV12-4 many CASSPHRADEQFF
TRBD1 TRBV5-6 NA CASSRRDSGGGWAFF
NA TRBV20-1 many CSATDSGSNTEAFF
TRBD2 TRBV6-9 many CASSEGLPGLAGGYTGELFF
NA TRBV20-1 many CSARPGLRSNQPQHF
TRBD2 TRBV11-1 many CASSWEGLVDEQFF
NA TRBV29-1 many CSVHLQRDQKDTQYF
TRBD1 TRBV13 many CASNRGTYEQYF
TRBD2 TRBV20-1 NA CSASRGLSGTSRLQETQYF
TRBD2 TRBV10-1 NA CASSSLAGDEQFF
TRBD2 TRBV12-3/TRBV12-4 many CASRPDSGRTYYNEQFF
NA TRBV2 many CASSGQVSSYNEQFF
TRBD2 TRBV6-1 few CASSPTSGRASGQYF
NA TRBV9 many CASSVAGGDYNEQFF
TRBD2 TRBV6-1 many CASSEEAGESHEQYF
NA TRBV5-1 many CASSFSGLGTDTQYF
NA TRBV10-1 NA CASSESSRYNEQFF
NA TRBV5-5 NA CASSFPGARANYGYTF
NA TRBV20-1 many CSASNQMISTDTQYF
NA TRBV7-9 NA CASSLDRDSPYF
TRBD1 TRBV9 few CASSPLTGVPTEAFF
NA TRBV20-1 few CSAPTYNEQFF
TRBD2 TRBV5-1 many CASSLAGGKQYF
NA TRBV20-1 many CSASLGSNEQFF